What follows is one T cell receptor (beta chain) and its context. This specimen belongs to a study of blood T cell repertoires in COVID-19. About the research overall: Nucleic acid was either cDNA or gDNA, and it came from T cells, B-cell-depleted T cells, or PBMCs.

Assay used: immunoSEQ multiplex PCR; TCRdb lists only in-frame clones, some missing. Among under 250,000 clones listed, roughly 86% were seen once. Patients at the Seattle site were enrolled during active infection and followed longitudinally. Per the germline V gene, CDR1 is SNHLY and CDR2 is FYNNEI. CDR3 length equals 14 residues. Trimming stripped 7 bases from V and 0 bases from J, with 11 bases between. The clonotype originates from a woman over 75 with COVID-19, enrolled during active disease. This rearrangement joins TRBV2 to TRBJ2-3; weak D call: TRBD2 (5 bases). Sequenced input: peripheral blood. CDR3 nucleotide sequence: TGTGCCAGCATCGGAGGAATTAGCACAGATACGCAGTATTTT. The encoded protein is CASIGGISTDTQYF.